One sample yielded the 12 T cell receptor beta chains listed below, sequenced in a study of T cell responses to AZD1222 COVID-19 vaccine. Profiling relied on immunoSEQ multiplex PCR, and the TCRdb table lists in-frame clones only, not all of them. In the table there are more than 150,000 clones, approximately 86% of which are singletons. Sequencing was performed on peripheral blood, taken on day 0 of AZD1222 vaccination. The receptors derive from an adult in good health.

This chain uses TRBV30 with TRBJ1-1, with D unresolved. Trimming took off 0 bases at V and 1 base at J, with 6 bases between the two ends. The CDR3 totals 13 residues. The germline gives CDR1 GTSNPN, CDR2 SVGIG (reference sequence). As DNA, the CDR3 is TGTGCCTGGAGTGTGGTAGGGAACACTGAAGCTTTCTTT. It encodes CAWSVVGNTEAFF.

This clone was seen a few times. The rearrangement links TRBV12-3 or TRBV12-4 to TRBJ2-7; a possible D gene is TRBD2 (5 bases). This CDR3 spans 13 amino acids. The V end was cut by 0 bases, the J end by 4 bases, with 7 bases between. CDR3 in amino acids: CASSLAGAYEQYF. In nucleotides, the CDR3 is TGTGCCAGCAGTTTAGCGGGAGCATACGAGCAGTACTTC.

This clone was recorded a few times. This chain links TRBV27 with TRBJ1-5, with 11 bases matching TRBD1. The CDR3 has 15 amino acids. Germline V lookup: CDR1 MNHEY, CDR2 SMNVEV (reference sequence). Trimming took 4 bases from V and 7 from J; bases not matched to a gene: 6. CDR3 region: CASSSGTGGRQPQHF. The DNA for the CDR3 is TGTGCCAGCAGTTCCGGGACAGGGGGTCGGCAGCCCCAGCATTTT.

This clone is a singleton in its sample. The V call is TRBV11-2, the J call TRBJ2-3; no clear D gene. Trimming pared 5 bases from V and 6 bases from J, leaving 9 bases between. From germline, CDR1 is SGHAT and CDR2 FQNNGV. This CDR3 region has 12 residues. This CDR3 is CASSLKGDTQYF. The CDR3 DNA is TGTGCCAGCAGCCTTAAAGGGGATACGCAGTATTTT.

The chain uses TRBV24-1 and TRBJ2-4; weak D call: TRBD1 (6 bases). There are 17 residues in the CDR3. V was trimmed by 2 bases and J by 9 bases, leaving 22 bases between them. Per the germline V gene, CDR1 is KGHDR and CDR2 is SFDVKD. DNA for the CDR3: TGTGCCACCAGTGATTCCTCAGGGGATCTGGTTACTGGCATTCAGTACTTC. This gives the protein CATSDSSGDLVTGIQYF.

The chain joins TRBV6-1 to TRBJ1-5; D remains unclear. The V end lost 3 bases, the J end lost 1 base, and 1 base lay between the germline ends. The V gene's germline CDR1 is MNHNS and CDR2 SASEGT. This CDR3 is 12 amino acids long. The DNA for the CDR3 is TGTGCCAGCAGTGAGAGCAATCAGCCCCAGCATTTT. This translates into CASSESNQPQHF.

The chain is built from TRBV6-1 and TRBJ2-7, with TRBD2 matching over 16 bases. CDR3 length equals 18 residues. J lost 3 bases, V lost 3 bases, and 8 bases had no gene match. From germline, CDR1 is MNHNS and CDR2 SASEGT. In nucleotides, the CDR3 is TGTGCCAGCAGTGAGGGGACTAGCGGGAGGGCCAGCGGCTACGAGCAGTACTTC. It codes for CASSEGTSGRASGYEQYF.

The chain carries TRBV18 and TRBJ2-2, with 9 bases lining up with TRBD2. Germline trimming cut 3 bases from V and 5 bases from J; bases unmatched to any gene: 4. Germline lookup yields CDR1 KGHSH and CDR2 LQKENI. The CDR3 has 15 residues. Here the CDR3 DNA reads TGTGCCAGCTCACCCAGGACTAGCGAGACCGGGGAGCTGTTTTTT. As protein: CASSPRTSETGELFF.

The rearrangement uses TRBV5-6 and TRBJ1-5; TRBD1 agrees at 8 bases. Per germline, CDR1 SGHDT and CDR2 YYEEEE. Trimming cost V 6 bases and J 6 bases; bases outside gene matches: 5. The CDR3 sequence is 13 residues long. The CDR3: CASNTQGAQPQHF. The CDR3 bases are TGTGCCAGCAACACCCAGGGGGCTCAGCCCCAGCATTTT.

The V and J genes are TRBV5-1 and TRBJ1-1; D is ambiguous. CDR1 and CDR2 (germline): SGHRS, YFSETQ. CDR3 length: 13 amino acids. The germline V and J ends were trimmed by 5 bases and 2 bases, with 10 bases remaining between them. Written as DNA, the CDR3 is TGCGCCAGCAGAGTGGACGGAAACACTGAAGCTTTCTTT. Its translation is CASRVDGNTEAFF.

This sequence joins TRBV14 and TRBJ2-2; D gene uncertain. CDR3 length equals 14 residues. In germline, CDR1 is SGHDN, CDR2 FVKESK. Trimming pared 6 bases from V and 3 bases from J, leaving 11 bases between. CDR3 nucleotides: TGTGCCAGCAGGGGCATACCGTACACCGGGGAGCTGTTTTTT. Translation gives CASRGIPYTGELFF. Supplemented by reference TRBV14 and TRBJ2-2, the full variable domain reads EAGVTQFPSHSVIEKGQTVTLRCDPISGHDNLYWYRRVMGKEIKFLLHFVKESKQDESGMPNNRFLAERTGGTYSTLKVQPAELEDSGVYFCASRGIPYTGELFFGEGSRLTVL.

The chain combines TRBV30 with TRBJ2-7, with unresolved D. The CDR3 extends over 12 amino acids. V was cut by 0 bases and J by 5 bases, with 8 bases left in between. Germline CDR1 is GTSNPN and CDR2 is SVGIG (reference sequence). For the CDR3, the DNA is TGTGCCTGGAGTGTAGGACCCAACGAGCAGTACTTC. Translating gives CAWSVGPNEQYF.